The rows below give T cell receptor beta chains drawn from one sample of a study of beta chain features in type 1 diabetes. TCRdb's table, derived via immunoSEQ multiplex PCR, lists solely in-frame clones and lacks some. The profile shows about 710,000 clones, roughly 13% of them singletons. The sample comprised naive CD4+ T cells from blood. Source of these receptors: a man aged 18 to 30 with type 1 diabetes. The conserved cysteine and the conserved F or W are not part of the CDR3 here. Where a row states a size, it is once, few, many or the class of an expanded clone; other rows omit it.

V gene	clone size	J gene	CDR3 protein
TRBV25-1	few	TRBJ1-2	ASSEHRQVGGYT
TRBV7-9	NA	TRBJ1-1	ASSYSGQGAEAF
TRBV2	NA	TRBJ1-1	ASSQGMNTEAF
TRBV7-8	few	TRBJ2-3	ASSSQRLRTDTQY
TRBV11-1	few	TRBJ1-6	ASSPRQESSPLH
TRBV10-3	few	TRBJ2-1	AISDSTSGRAIGQF
TRBV6-6	few	TRBJ2-1	ASSPFSGSSYNEQF
TRBV7-2	NA	TRBJ2-1	ASSLRVNEQF
TRBV25-1	NA	TRBJ2-1	ASSDLGWF
TRBV9	NA	TRBJ2-7	ASSVGGTLYYEQY
TRBV7-2	NA	TRBJ2-7	ASSPPLAAGYEQY
TRBV19	few	TRBJ2-1	ASTPGLAFYNEQF
TRBV5-4	few	TRBJ1-4	ASSLDSSTNEKLF
TRBV6-5	NA	TRBJ2-5	ASSRVVETQY
TRBV5-1	NA	TRBJ2-7	ASRVHWDGDYEQY
TRBV30	NA	TRBJ1-2	AWSWGRPYGYT
TRBV5-1	few	TRBJ2-3	ASSHGTGEDTQY
TRBV28	NA	TRBJ2-4	ASSLYGDRGNIQY
TRBV11-1	NA	TRBJ2-7	ASSLTRGTQQY
TRBV27	NA	TRBJ2-1	ASSFGRENGEQF
TRBV6-5	NA	TRBJ1-5	ASSSGTGRNQPQH
TRBV10-3	few	TRBJ1-2	AIGAQATLNYGYT
TRBV28	NA	TRBJ2-7	ASSYGTNYEQY
TRBV5-1	NA	TRBJ2-7	ASSSEYEQY
TRBV27	few	TRBJ2-4	ASKEFAKNIQY
TRBV29-1	few	TRBJ2-1	SGRRHRNNEQF
TRBV14	NA	TRBJ1-2	ASSQERAYGYT
TRBV2	few	TRBJ2-3	ASAESGGDTQY
TRBV14	few	TRBJ2-7	ASSRGYEQY
TRBV25-1	NA	TRBJ2-1	ASSVWSSYNEQF
TRBV30	NA	TRBJ2-2	AWSRLTGTAGELF
TRBV28	NA	TRBJ2-7	ASSINRGMYEQY
TRBV7-9	NA	TRBJ2-3	ASSSLSSSTDTQY
TRBV29-1	few	TRBJ2-7	SAGQSLTYEQY
TRBV28	NA	TRBJ2-5	ASSLWTSGGERETQY
TRBV6-1	few	TRBJ1-1	ASRDREGDTEAF
TRBV9	NA	TRBJ2-7	ASSVGRDYEQY
TRBV6-1	few	TRBJ2-7	ASRGSGNSGEQY
TRBV27	NA	TRBJ2-1	ASSSVRSSYNEQF
TRBV7-9	NA	TRBJ1-2	ASSFEGNYGYT
TRBV6-5	few	TRBJ1-1	ASSTLTGGTEAF
TRBV27	few	TRBJ1-5	ASSLSWTTSNQPQH
TRBV2	few	TRBJ1-2	ASTPGHGFGYT
TRBV4-2	NA	TRBJ1-2	ASSQPSGTAHDNYGYT
TRBV2	NA	TRBJ1-2	ASRVGYGYT
TRBV2	NA	TRBJ2-7	ASSERPYTIEQY
TRBV7-9	few	TRBJ2-1	AYNEQF
TRBV18	few	TRBJ1-1	ASSPPPGLLKAF
TRBV11-1	few	TRBJ1-6	ASSSNPGAHLH
TRBV5-1	NA	TRBJ2-2	ASSPTGWDTGELF
TRBV15	NA	TRBJ2-7	ATSRETGTYEQY
TRBV7-9	NA	TRBJ2-3	ASSLEWGDTQY
TRBV11-2	few	TRBJ2-3	ASSLLSRRRPDTQY